This T cell receptor (beta chain) came from a study of tumor-infiltrating lymphocytes in primary liver carcinoma. Whole-study context: Patients comprised men and women whose ages fell between 30 and 69 years. Study-level findings and limits: Reduced overlap was seen in tumor-adjacent and tumor-blood pairs versus tumor region pairs.

TCR beta cDNA was prepared out of roughly 490 ng total RNA by means of a constant-region primer. Slightly modified ARM-PCR served as the procedure for the TCR beta libraries. These libraries came from three rounds of nested multiplex PCR. With TRBV1-TRBV30 forward primers and a C-beta reverse primer, the first two PCR rounds were run for approximately 10 cycles each. TCRdb re-called the multiplex PCR reads through MiXCR, storing one row per CDR3 protein. The repertoire has a few hundred thousand distinct CDR3 sequences, around 50% of them found once; the top ten carry 15% to 20%. Researchers drew blood RNA from unsorted whole blood and extracted germline DNA as well. The CDR3 is 14 residues long. Germline CDR1 and CDR2: MDHEN and SYDVKM. The V and J ends lost 2 bases and 5 bases respectively, with 10 bases between them. Worth noting for this clonotype: Its antigen is not identified.

The V gene is TRBV28, the J gene TRBJ1-5; D might be TRBD1 (6 bases). Sequencing input: peripheral blood. The receptor was isolated from a woman in her 30s with primary liver carcinoma and hepatitis B virus infection. The CDR3 nucleotides read TGTGCCAGCAGTTTAGGAGGGGGACATCAGCCCCAGCATTTT. This translates into CASSLGGGHQPQHF.